The T cell receptor (beta chain) under discussion was sequenced for a study of CD8+CD57+ T cells in acquired aplastic anemia. At the level of the study: Recorded DNA amounts for sorted CD4+ and CD8+ cells had an average of around 3 ug. Healthy donors yielded some 9.9 million CD4+ cell reads on average.

To note about this clonotype: What it recognizes is unknown.

Overall study findings and caveats: Any difference that existed in CD8+ Simpson's diversity between patients and controls was not significant. Sharing between patients and controls was observed for twenty-nine CD8+ CDR3 sequences.

The V and J ends lost 6 bases and 2 bases, in that order; junction bases with no gene match: 5. This CDR3 is built from 14 residues. Per germline, CDR1 SNHLY and CDR2 FYNNEI. TCR beta VDJ combinations and CDR3 sequences were profiled from genomic DNA. TCRdb fed the reads into MiXCR, producing one record per CDR3 protein. The profile shows tens of thousands of distinct CDR3 sequences, 45% to 60% of them singletons. The clonotype comes from a human donor in good health, serving as a control. The sequenced material came from sorted CD4+, CD8+, or CD8+CD57+ T cells (not recorded which) from PBMCs. This rearrangement joins TRBV2 to TRBJ1-2, with 8 bases lining up with TRBD1. The CDR3 loop is CASSRGRWNYGYTF. The DNA for the CDR3 is TGTGCCAGCAGCAGGGGGCGGTGGAACTATGGCTACACCTTC.